Listed below are T cell receptor beta chains from one sample, sequenced in a study of shared clonotypes between healthy human individuals. Produced via immunoSEQ multiplex PCR; TCRdb's table is partial and in-frame only. The table lists 1.6 million or so clones, approximately 98.5% of them singletons. The sample comprised naive CD4+ T cells sorted from blood. These receptor sequences come from a man younger than 40 in good health. The CDR3 runs from the conserved cysteine through the conserved F or W. The D gene is left open where the match is weak.

length,V,J,D,CDR3
15,TRBV9,TRBJ2-5,TRBD1,CASSGGQGYQETQYF
15,TRBV7-8,TRBJ2-5,TRBD1,CASSLGQGALETQYF
14,TRBV29-1,TRBJ2-4,TRBD1,CSVVPPGTGGIQYF
13,TRBV10-3,TRBJ2-5,TRBD2,CATRETSGETQYF
16,TRBV2,TRBJ1-5,-,CASSRTGRGMNQPQHF
16,TRBV21-1,TRBJ2-5,-,CASSGLGGGYQETQYF
17,TRBV4-3,TRBJ2-3,TRBD2,CASSQAHGRVLADTQYF
11,TRBV10-3,TRBJ2-7,-,CAISVSYEQYF
15,TRBV7-9,TRBJ1-1,-,CASSPWGASNTEAFF
15,TRBV5-4,TRBJ2-1,-,CASSLPWSSYNEQFF
13,TRBV28,TRBJ1-1,-,CASSSMGEREAFF